Listed below are T cell receptor beta chains from one sample, sequenced in a study of cytomegalovirus exposure and HLA in healthy donors. Clones were read by immunoSEQ multiplex PCR, and TCRdb kept only the in-frame ones, dropping some. This table has 100,000 or so clones, about 80% appearing once. The sequenced material came from PBMCs. The origin of the receptors is a woman aged 40 to 50 in good health and CMV-seropositive. Each CDR3 is given with its conserved first and last residue. The order of the fields is CDR3 DNA, CDR3 protein, J gene, clone size, D gene, V gene. A D gene is named only where the DNA matches it firmly. A clone size is listed for some rows: how often the clone was seen (once, few, many), or a class if it is expanded.

cdr3_nt: TGTGCCAGCACTGGGGACAGGTTCAACGAGCAGTACTTC
cdr3_aa: CASTGDRFNEQYF
j_call: TRBJ2-7
clone_size: -
d_call: TRBD1
v_call: TRBV6-1

cdr3_nt: TGCGCCAGCAGCTCCCGGGGGGCCTTGAACACTGAAGCTTTCTTT
cdr3_aa: CASSSRGALNTEAFF
j_call: TRBJ1-1
clone_size: few
d_call: -
v_call: TRBV5-1

cdr3_nt: TGTGCCAGCAGCACCATGGGGGGGTTTGGTTCACCCCTCCACTTT
cdr3_aa: CASSTMGGFGSPLHF
j_call: TRBJ1-6
clone_size: -
d_call: -
v_call: TRBV9

cdr3_nt: TGTGCCAGCTCCCGCCAAGAGACCCAGTACTTC
cdr3_aa: CASSRQETQYF
j_call: TRBJ2-5
clone_size: few
d_call: -
v_call: TRBV6-5

cdr3_nt: TGTGCCAGCAGCGGGTACGGGGGCACTGAAGCTTTCTTT
cdr3_aa: CASSGYGGTEAFF
j_call: TRBJ1-1
clone_size: -
d_call: -
v_call: TRBV2

cdr3_nt: TGTGCCAGCAGGCTGACAGGGGGCCCCGGGGAGCTGTTTTTT
cdr3_aa: CASRLTGGPGELFF
j_call: TRBJ2-2
clone_size: -
d_call: TRBD1
v_call: TRBV5-4

cdr3_nt: TGCGCCAGCAGCATAACAGGGAACTATGGCTACACCTTC
cdr3_aa: CASSITGNYGYTF
j_call: TRBJ1-2
clone_size: few
d_call: -
v_call: TRBV5-1

cdr3_nt: TGCGCCAGCAGAAGGGAGCCGAGCTACGAGCAGTACTTC
cdr3_aa: CASRREPSYEQYF
j_call: TRBJ2-7
clone_size: few
d_call: -
v_call: TRBV5-1

cdr3_nt: TGTGCCAGCATCAGGGATGGCGGGGCATACAATGAGCAGTTCTTC
cdr3_aa: CASIRDGGAYNEQFF
j_call: TRBJ2-1
clone_size: -
d_call: -
v_call: TRBV2

cdr3_nt: TGTGCCAGCAGCCGATACAGGGTGGGGAGCAATCAGCCCCAGCATTTT
cdr3_aa: CASSRYRVGSNQPQHF
j_call: TRBJ1-5
clone_size: -
d_call: -
v_call: TRBV7-9

cdr3_nt: TGTGCCAGCAGCTTAGTGGGGGGGCAGGTTCAGCCCCAGCATTTT
cdr3_aa: CASSLVGGQVQPQHF
j_call: TRBJ1-5
clone_size: -
d_call: -
v_call: TRBV7-9

cdr3_nt: TGCGCCAGCAGCTTAGACAGGACTGGGGCCAACGTCCTGACTTTC
cdr3_aa: CASSLDRTGANVLTF
j_call: TRBJ2-6
clone_size: -
d_call: -
v_call: TRBV5-1

cdr3_nt: TGCAGCGACTTAGACAGGCGGAACACTGAAGCTTTCTTT
cdr3_aa: CSDLDRRNTEAFF
j_call: TRBJ1-1
clone_size: -
d_call: -
v_call: TRBV29-1

cdr3_nt: TGTGCCAGCAAAGGGGGAGGGGCGAACACCGGGGAGCTGTTTTTT
cdr3_aa: CASKGGGANTGELFF
j_call: TRBJ2-2
clone_size: few
d_call: -
v_call: TRBV6-5

cdr3_nt: TGTGCCATCAGTACAGGGAGCTCCTACGAGCAGTACTTC
cdr3_aa: CAISTGSSYEQYF
j_call: TRBJ2-7
clone_size: -
d_call: -
v_call: TRBV10-3

cdr3_nt: TGTGCCAGCCGCAAAACCGGGACTAGCGGCCTCGCGTGGGAGACCCAGTACTTC
cdr3_aa: CASRKTGTSGLAWETQYF
j_call: TRBJ2-5
clone_size: once
d_call: TRBD2
v_call: TRBV2

cdr3_nt: TGTGCCAGCTGCTACCTGGGCGCCACTGAAGCTTTCTTT
cdr3_aa: CASCYLGATEAFF
j_call: TRBJ1-1
clone_size: few
d_call: -
v_call: TRBV4-2

cdr3_nt: TGTGCCAGCAGTGAACAGGGTAACGCTAATGAAAAACTGTTTTTT
cdr3_aa: CASSEQGNANEKLFF
j_call: TRBJ1-4
clone_size: -
d_call: -
v_call: TRBV2

cdr3_nt: TGTGCCATCACCCACAGGGATGGAAACACCATATATTTT
cdr3_aa: CAITHRDGNTIYF
j_call: TRBJ1-3
clone_size: -
d_call: -
v_call: TRBV10-3

cdr3_nt: TGTGCCAGCAGTTACGGGGCAGGGAAATTGTACACTGAAGCTTTCTTT
cdr3_aa: CASSYGAGKLYTEAFF
j_call: TRBJ1-1
clone_size: -
d_call: -
v_call: TRBV6-5

cdr3_nt: TGTGCCAGCAGCCCAGAGGAGGGCCCGAATGAAAAACTGTTTTTT
cdr3_aa: CASSPEEGPNEKLFF
j_call: TRBJ1-4
clone_size: -
d_call: -
v_call: TRBV7-9

cdr3_nt: TGCGCCAGCAGCTTAACGAGACAGGGGGCCGTAGCCCTCCACTTT
cdr3_aa: CASSLTRQGAVALHF
j_call: TRBJ1-6
clone_size: -
d_call: TRBD1
v_call: TRBV5-1

cdr3_nt: TGTGCCAGCAGCTTAAACCGAGACGAGCAGTACTTC
cdr3_aa: CASSLNRDEQYF
j_call: TRBJ2-7
clone_size: -
d_call: -
v_call: TRBV11-2

cdr3_nt: TGTGCCAGCAGGACCAGGGGGGGCAATCAGCCCCAGCATTTT
cdr3_aa: CASRTRGGNQPQHF
j_call: TRBJ1-5
clone_size: -
d_call: TRBD1
v_call: TRBV6-5

cdr3_nt: TGTGCCAGCAGCGCCCGGGGGGAGCCACCTCCCTACGAGCAGTACTTC
cdr3_aa: CASSARGEPPPYEQYF
j_call: TRBJ2-7
clone_size: -
d_call: TRBD2
v_call: TRBV9

cdr3_nt: TGTGCCAGCAGCAGAACGGGACAGGGGTTGAGGGAGACCCAGTACTTC
cdr3_aa: CASSRTGQGLRETQYF
j_call: TRBJ2-5
clone_size: -
d_call: TRBD1
v_call: TRBV11-2

cdr3_nt: TGTGCCAGCAGTGAGTCGCGTGGGACAGGGAACACTGAAGCTTTCTTT
cdr3_aa: CASSESRGTGNTEAFF
j_call: TRBJ1-1
clone_size: -
d_call: TRBD1
v_call: TRBV6-1

cdr3_nt: TGTGCCAGCAGTTACTTGGGAGGCCCTAACTATGGCTACACCTTC
cdr3_aa: CASSYLGGPNYGYTF
j_call: TRBJ1-2
clone_size: -
d_call: -
v_call: TRBV6-5

cdr3_nt: TGTGCCCTCAGCGGGGGAACAAGTTCACCCCTCCACTTT
cdr3_aa: CALSGGTSSPLHF
j_call: TRBJ1-6
clone_size: -
d_call: -
v_call: TRBV30

cdr3_nt: TGTGCCTGGACCCAGGGGATGAACACTGAAGCTTTCTTT
cdr3_aa: CAWTQGMNTEAFF
j_call: TRBJ1-1
clone_size: -
d_call: -
v_call: TRBV30

cdr3_nt: TGTGCCAGCAATATTCCGGGACAGCCCTATGGCTACACCTTC
cdr3_aa: CASNIPGQPYGYTF
j_call: TRBJ1-2
clone_size: -
d_call: TRBD1
v_call: TRBV28

cdr3_nt: TGTGCCAGCAGCTTCCCGGACAGGGCGAACTATGGCTACACCTTC
cdr3_aa: CASSFPDRANYGYTF
j_call: TRBJ1-2
clone_size: -
d_call: TRBD1
v_call: TRBV5-6

cdr3_nt: TGTGCCAGCAGCCAAGACCCCCCTCTTAGCGGGGGGACCTTTTACGAGCAGTACTTC
cdr3_aa: CASSQDPPLSGGTFYEQYF
j_call: TRBJ2-7
clone_size: -
d_call: TRBD2
v_call: TRBV4-2

cdr3_nt: TGTGCCAGCAGGGAACAGGGTGGGAACACTGAAGCTTTCTTT
cdr3_aa: CASREQGGNTEAFF
j_call: TRBJ1-1
clone_size: few
d_call: -
v_call: TRBV25-1

cdr3_nt: TGTGCCAGCATCGGACAGCCCGGGGAGCTGTTTTTT
cdr3_aa: CASIGQPGELFF
j_call: TRBJ2-2
clone_size: -
d_call: -
v_call: TRBV6-1

cdr3_nt: TGCGCCAGCAGCTTGGCGCCAGGGGAGACCCAGTACTTC
cdr3_aa: CASSLAPGETQYF
j_call: TRBJ2-5
clone_size: -
d_call: -
v_call: TRBV5-1